Sequencing of this TCR beta chain was carried out in a study of radiation and T cells in renal cell carcinoma. Study findings and constraints: In blood, top tumor clones expanded by 2 weeks, shrinking by 4. Pretreatment tumor biopsies were lacking, so baseline clonotypes are unknown.

The V and J ends lost 1 base and 2 bases, in that order; junction bases with no gene match: 6. This CDR3 comprises 16 residues. Germline CDR1 and CDR2: SNHLY and FYNNEI. With respect to this clone: What it binds is unknown.

Time point given: blood 4 weeks post-SBRT, at nephrectomy. Treatment defined: 15 Gy SBRT to primary tumor, nephrectomy 4 weeks later. Serial blood draws occurred at baseline and 2 and 4 weeks post-SBRT. This renal cell carcinoma was of the clear cell type. Assay: immunoSEQ multiplex PCR; the TCRdb copy retains only in-frame clones and omits some. The sample yields 150,000 to 200,000 clones, 88% seen once. J is TRBJ2-5 and V is TRBV2, with 8 nucleotides matching TRBD2. The source is a woman in her forties or fifties with renal cell carcinoma. The sample here was blood, taken from a patient whose treatment included radiotherapy and nephrectomy. This CDR3 is CASSEGLLAEQETQYF. The CDR3 DNA sequence: TGTGCCAGCAGTGAAGGCCTACTAGCGGAACAAGAGACCCAGTACTTC.